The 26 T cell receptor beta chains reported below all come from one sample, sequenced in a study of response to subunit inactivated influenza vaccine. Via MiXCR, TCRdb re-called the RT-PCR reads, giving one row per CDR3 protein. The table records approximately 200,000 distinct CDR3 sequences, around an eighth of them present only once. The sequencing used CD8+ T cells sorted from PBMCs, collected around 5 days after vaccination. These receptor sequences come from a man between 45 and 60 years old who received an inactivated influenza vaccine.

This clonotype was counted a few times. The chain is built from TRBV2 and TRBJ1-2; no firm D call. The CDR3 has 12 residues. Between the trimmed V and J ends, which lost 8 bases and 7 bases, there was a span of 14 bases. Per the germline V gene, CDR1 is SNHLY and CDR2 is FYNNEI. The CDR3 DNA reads TGTGCCAGCGCGATTCCGGGCGGTGGCTACACCTTC. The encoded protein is CASAIPGGGYTF.

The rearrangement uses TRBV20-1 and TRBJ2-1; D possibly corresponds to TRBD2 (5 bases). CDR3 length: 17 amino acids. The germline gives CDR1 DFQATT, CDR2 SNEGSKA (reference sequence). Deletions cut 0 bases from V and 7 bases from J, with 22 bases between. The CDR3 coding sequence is TGCAGTGCTAGAGATGATGGAGTGGAGGCCCGGTGGAATGAGCAGTTCTTC. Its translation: CSARDDGVEARWNEQFF.

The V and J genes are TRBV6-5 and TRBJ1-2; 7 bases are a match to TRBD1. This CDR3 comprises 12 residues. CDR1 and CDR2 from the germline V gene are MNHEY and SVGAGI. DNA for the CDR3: TGTGCTACAGGGGATTCTAACTATGGCTACACCTTC. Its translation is CATGDSNYGYTF.

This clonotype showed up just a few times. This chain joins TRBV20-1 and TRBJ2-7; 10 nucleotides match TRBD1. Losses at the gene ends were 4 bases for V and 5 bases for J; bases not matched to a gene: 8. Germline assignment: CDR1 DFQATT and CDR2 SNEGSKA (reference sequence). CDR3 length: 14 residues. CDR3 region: CSATGTGVFHEQYF. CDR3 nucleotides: TGCAGTGCTACCGGGACAGGGGTCTTCCACGAGCAGTACTTC.

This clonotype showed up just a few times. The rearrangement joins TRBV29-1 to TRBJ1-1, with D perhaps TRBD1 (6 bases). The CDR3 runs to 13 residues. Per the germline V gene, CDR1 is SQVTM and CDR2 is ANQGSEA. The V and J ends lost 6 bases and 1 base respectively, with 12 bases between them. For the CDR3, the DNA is TGCAGCGTCGATCGGACAGCGAACACTGAAGCTTTCTTT. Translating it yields CSVDRTANTEAFF.

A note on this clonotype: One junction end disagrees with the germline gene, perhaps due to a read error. The CDR3 DNA is TGTGCCAGCAGTTACTCCTCAACCGGGACAGGGGTACGGAACTTC. Its translation is CASSYSSTGTGVRNF. V is TRBV6-5 and J is TRBJ2-7; 10 bases fit TRBD1. The CDR3 length is 15 residues. CDR1 and CDR2 (germline): MNHEY, SVGAGI.

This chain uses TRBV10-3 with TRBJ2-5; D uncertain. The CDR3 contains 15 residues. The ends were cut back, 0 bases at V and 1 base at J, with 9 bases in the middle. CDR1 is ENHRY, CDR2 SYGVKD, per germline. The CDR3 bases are TGTGCCATCAGTGAGTCGAAGGACCCCCAAGAGACCCAGTACTTC. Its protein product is CAISESKDPQETQYF.

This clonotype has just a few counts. In DNA form, the CDR3 reads TGCGCCAGCAGCCAAGACAGTAGGGCGGATACGCAGTATTTT. The encoded protein is CASSQDSRADTQYF. This rearrangement joins TRBV4-3 to TRBJ2-3; unclear D gene. CDR3 length: 14 amino acids. Germline loops: CDR1 LGHNA, CDR2 YSLEER. V was cut by 0 bases and J by 6 bases, with 10 bases left in between.

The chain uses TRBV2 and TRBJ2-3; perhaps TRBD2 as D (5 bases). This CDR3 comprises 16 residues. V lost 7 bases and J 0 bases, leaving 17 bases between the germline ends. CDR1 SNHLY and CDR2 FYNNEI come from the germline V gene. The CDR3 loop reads CASTAPEGVSTDTQYF. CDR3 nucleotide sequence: TGTGCCAGCACTGCTCCTGAGGGCGTTAGCACAGATACGCAGTATTTT.

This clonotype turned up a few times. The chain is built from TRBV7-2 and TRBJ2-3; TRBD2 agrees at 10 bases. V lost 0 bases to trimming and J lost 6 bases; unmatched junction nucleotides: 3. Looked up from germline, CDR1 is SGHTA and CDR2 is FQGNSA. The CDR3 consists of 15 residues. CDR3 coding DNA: TGTGCCAGCAGCTTAGCCCTACTAGCGGGGGATACGCAGTATTTT. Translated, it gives CASSLALLAGDTQYF.

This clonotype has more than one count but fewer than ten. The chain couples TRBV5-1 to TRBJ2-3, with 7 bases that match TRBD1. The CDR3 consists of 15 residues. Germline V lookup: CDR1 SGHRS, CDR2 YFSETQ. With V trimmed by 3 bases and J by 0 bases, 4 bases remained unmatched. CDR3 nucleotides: TGCGCCAGCAGCTACGGGACAGCTAGCACAGATACGCAGTATTTT. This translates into CASSYGTASTDTQYF. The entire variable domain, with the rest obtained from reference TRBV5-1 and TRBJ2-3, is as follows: KAGVTQTPRYLIKTRGQQVTLSCSPISGHRSVSWYQQTPGQGLQFLFEYFSETQRNKGNFPGRFSGRQFSNSRSEMNVSTLELGDSALYLCASSYGTASTDTQYFGPGTRLTVL.

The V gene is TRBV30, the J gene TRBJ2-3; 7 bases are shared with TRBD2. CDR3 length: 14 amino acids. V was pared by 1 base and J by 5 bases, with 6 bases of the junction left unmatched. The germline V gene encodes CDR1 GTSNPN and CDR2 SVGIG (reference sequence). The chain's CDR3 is CAWSESGGLDTQYF. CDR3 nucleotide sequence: TGTGCCTGGAGTGAATCGGGAGGCTTAGATACGCAGTATTTT.

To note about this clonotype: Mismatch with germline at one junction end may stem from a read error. The CDR3 DNA reads as TGCGCCAGCAGCCCCGTTAGCGGGAGGTCCCCGCACTTC. This sequence encodes CASSPVSGRSPHF. The genes are TRBV5-1 and TRBJ2-7, with 10 bases lining up with TRBD2. This CDR3 spans 13 amino acids. Germline CDR1 SGHRS, CDR2 YFSETQ.

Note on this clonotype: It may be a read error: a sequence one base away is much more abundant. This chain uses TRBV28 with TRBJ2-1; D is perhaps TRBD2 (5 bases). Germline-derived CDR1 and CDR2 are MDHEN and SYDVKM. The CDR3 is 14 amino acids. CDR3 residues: CASSPLAGYHEQFF. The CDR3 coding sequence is TGTGCCAGCAGTCCCCTTGCGGGCTACCATGAGCAGTTCTTC.

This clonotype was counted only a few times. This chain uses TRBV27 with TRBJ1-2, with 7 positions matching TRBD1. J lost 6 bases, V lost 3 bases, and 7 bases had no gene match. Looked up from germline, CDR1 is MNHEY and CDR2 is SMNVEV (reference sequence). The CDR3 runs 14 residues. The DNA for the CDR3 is TGTGCCAGCAGTTTCTTCGGGACAGAGAATGGCTACACCTTC. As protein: CASSFFGTENGYTF.

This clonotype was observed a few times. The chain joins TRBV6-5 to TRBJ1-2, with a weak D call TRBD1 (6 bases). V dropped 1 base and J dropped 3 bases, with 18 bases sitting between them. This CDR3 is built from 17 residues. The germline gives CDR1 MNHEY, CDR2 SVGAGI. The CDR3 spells CASSYFSGGDEYYGYTF. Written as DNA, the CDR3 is TGTGCCAGCAGTTACTTTTCGGGGGGCGACGAATACTATGGCTACACCTTC.

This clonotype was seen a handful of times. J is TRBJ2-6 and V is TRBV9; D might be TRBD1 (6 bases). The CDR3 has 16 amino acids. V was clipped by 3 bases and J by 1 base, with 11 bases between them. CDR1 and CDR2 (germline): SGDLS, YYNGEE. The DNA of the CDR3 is TGTGCCAGCAGCGATCAACAGGGATCTGGGGCCAACGTCCTGACTTTC. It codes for CASSDQQGSGANVLTF.

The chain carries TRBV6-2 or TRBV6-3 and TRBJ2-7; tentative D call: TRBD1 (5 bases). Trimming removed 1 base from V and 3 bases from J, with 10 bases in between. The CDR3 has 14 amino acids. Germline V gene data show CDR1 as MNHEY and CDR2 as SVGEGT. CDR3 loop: CASSYLDKSYEQYF. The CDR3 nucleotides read TGTGCCAGCAGTTACTTGGACAAGAGCTACGAGCAGTACTTC.

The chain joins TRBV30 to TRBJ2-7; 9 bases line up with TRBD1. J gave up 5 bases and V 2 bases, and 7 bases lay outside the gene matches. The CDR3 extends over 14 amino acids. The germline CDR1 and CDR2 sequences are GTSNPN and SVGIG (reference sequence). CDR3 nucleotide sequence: TGTGCCTGGAGTTGGACAGGGGAAGGTGACGAGCAGTACTTC. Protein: CAWSWTGEGDEQYF.

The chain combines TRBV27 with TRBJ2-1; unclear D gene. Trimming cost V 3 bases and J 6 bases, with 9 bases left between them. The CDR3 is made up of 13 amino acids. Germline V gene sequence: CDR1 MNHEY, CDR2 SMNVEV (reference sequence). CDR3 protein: CASSFFVGNEQFF. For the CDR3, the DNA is TGTGCCAGCAGTTTTTTCGTAGGCAATGAGCAGTTCTTC.

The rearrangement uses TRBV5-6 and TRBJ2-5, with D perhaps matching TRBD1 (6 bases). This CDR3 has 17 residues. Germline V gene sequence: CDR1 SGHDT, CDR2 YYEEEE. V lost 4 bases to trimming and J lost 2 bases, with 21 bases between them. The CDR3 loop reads CASSANFRDNQQETQYF. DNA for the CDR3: TGTGCCAGCAGCGCAAACTTCCGGGACAACCAACAAGAGACCCAGTACTTC.

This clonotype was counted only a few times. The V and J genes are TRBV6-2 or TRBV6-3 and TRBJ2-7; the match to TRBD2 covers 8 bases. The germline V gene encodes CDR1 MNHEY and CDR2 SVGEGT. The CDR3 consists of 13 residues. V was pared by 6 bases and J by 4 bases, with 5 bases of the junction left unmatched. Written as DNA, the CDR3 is TGTGCCAGCAGCCCTAGCGGGTATTACGAGCAGTACTTC. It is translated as CASSPSGYYEQYF.

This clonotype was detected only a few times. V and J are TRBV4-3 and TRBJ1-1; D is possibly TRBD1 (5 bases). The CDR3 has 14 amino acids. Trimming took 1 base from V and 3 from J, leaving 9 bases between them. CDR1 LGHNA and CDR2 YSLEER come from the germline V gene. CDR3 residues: CASSQVGEDTEAFF. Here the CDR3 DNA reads TGCGCCAGCAGCCAAGTGGGGGAGGACACTGAAGCTTTCTTT.

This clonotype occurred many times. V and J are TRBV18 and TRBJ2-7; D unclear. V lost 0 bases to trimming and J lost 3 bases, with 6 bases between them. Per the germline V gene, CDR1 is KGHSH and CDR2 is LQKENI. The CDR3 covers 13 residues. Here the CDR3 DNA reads TGTGCCAGCTCACCACCGTACAGCTACGAGCAGTACTTC. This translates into CASSPPYSYEQYF.

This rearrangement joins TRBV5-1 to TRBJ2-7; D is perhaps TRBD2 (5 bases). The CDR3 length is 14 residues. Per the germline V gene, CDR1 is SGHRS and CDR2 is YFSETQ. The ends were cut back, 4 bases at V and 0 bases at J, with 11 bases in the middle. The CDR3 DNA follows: TGCGCCAGCAGCCCGTCGGGATACTCCTACGAGCAGTACTTC. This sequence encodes CASSPSGYSYEQYF.

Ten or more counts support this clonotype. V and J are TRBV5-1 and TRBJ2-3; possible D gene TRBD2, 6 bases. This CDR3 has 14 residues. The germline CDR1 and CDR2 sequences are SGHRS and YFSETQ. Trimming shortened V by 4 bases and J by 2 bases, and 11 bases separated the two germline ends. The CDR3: CASSPGLHTDTQYF. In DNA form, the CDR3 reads TGCGCCAGCAGCCCGGGACTCCACACAGATACGCAGTATTTT.